The clone carrying this TCR beta chain has only a few counts. The data are from a study of blood T cell repertoires in COVID-19. Study-wide context: From T cells, B-cell-depleted T cells, or PBMCs came the material, which was cDNA or gDNA.

Per the germline V gene, CDR1 is SGHAT and CDR2 is FQNNGV. The CDR3 runs to 16 residues. After removal of 1 base from V and 5 bases from J, the junction contained 9 bases not matched to a gene. Here immunoSEQ multiplex PCR was the method, and the copy in TCRdb shows in-frame clones only, minus some. The sample contains fewer than 300,000 clones, approximately 81% of which appear only once. The chain is built from TRBV11-2 and TRBJ2-5; 8 bases map to TRBD2. The sequenced sample was peripheral blood. The receptor was isolated from a young woman with acute or convalescent COVID-19. The CDR3 spells CASSLVFSGSLETQYF. DNA of the CDR3: TGTGCCAGCAGCTTAGTATTCAGCGGGAGCTTGGAGACCCAGTACTTC. The full variable domain, in which reference TRBV11-2 and TRBJ2-5 provide the parts outside the CDR3, is EAGVAQSPRYKIIEKRQSVAFWCNPISGHATLYWYQQILGQGPKLLIQFQNNGVVDDSQLPKDRFSAERLKGVDSTLKIQPAKLEDSAVYLCASSLVFSGSLETQYFGPGTRLLVL.